This TCR beta chain appears in the sequencing data of a study of cytomegalovirus exposure and HLA in healthy donors. Study-wide context: A prior study identified 117 million unique TCR beta sequences from about 179 million T cells. HLA-typed donors contributed about 85 million unique TCRs, which were held in an early data release. Among approximately 390 genotyped donors, 65% to 90% fell in the Caucasian-associated ancestry cluster.

Both 60 Vbeta primers and 13 Jbeta primers went into the PCR. The assay was immunoSEQ multiplex PCR, and TCRdb's table has in-frame clones only and misses some. The repertoire has about 140,000 clones, about 80% of them found once; the top ten carry 2.5% to 3%. CDR3 length: 15 amino acids. V lost 2 bases and J lost 7; bases outside the gene matches: 6. From germline, CDR1 is MNHEY and CDR2 SVGAGI. V is TRBV6-5 and J is TRBJ1-4, with 8 nucleotides matching TRBD1. Sequencing used PBMCs. This TCR was recovered from a female donor in good health and CMV-seronegative. CDR3 region: CASSYPPGGGEKLFF. The CDR3 nucleotides are TGTGCCAGCAGTTACCCGCCAGGGGGCGGTGAAAAACTGTTTTTT.